These 13 T cell receptor beta chains were all obtained from the same sample, sequenced in a study of identical twins (dated by TCRdb to the mid-2010s). To prepare the library, 5' RACE was applied. Data came from an Illumina HiSeq 2000. Using fastp trimming at Q25 and MiXCR clonotype assembly, TCRdb reanalyzed the public sequencing data and kept in-frame beta chains. Entries are consolidated by CDR3 protein sequence, retaining the most common genes and DNA. The sample includes 410,000 or so distinct CDR3 sequences, with about a fifth observed a single time. The ten top clones hold less than 15% of the sample. Sequencing was carried out using naive T cells sorted from blood. What this sample's cell subset or site label stands for: cells isolated with a human naive T-cell isolation kit. The receptors stem from a man aged 45-60 years in good health.

The chain employs TRBV7-8 and TRBJ2-1; perhaps D is TRBD1 or TRBD2 (5 bases each). Germline CDR1 reads SGHVS; CDR2 reads FQNEAQ. The CDR3 is 15 residues long. V lost 5 bases and J 0 bases, leaving 11 bases between the germline ends. Here the CDR3 DNA reads TGTGCCAGCAGCGCCCTTGGGGGCTCCTACAATGAGCAGTTCTTC. As protein: CASSALGGSYNEQFF. Full variable domain (rest looked up from reference TRBV7-8 and TRBJ2-1): GAGVSQSPRYKVAKRGQDVALRCDPISGHVSLFWYQQALGQGPEFLTYFQNEAQLDKSGLPSDRFFAERPEGSVSTLKIQRTQQEDSAVYLCASSALGGSYNEQFFGPGTRLTVL.

The genes are TRBV25-1 and TRBJ2-7; 10 bases are a match to TRBD1. The CDR3 extends over 14 amino acids. Per germline, CDR1 MGHDK and CDR2 SYGVNS. The junction had 4 bases not matched to a gene; V was cut back by 4 bases and J by 4 bases. CDR3 residues: CASSVGTGEYEQYF. The CDR3 bases are TGTGCCAGCAGTGTCGGGACAGGGGAATACGAGCAGTACTTC.

The chain joins TRBV4-3 to TRBJ1-4; D may be TRBD1 (6 bases). Trimming pared 1 base from V and 5 bases from J, leaving 11 bases between. Germline loops: CDR1 LGHNA, CDR2 YSLEER. This CDR3 comprises 15 residues. Here the CDR3 DNA reads TGCGCCAGCAGCCAAGCTAACAGGGAGAATGAAAAACTGTTTTTT. As protein: CASSQANRENEKLFF.

At least ten counts were recorded for this clonotype. This rearrangement joins TRBV28 to TRBJ1-5, with D possibly matching TRBD1 (6 bases). CDR1 and CDR2 from the germline V gene are MDHEN and SYDVKM. V dropped 8 bases and J dropped 3 bases, with 14 bases sitting between them. This CDR3 comprises 14 residues. CDR3 in amino acids: CASVPDRFNQPQHF. CDR3 DNA sequence: TGTGCCAGCGTTCCTGACAGGTTCAATCAGCCCCAGCATTTT.

The chain recombines TRBV4-1 with TRBJ2-7; D might be TRBD1 (5 bases). The CDR3 sequence is 17 residues long. V gave up 4 bases and J gave up 1 base, with 20 bases separating them. Germline-derived CDR1 and CDR2 are MGHRA and YSYEKL. CDR3 protein: CASSLTSLARDSYEQYF. The CDR3 DNA follows: TGCGCCAGCAGCCTGACATCGCTCGCCAGGGATTCCTACGAGCAGTACTTC.

This clonotype was detected ten times or more. The chain uses TRBV4-2 and TRBJ1-1, with D uncertain. Trimming removed 4 bases at V and 0 bases at J, with 9 bases between. The germline V gene has CDR1 LGHNA and CDR2 YNFKEQ. The CDR3 contains 14 residues. Here the CDR3 reads CASSLDGVNTEAFF. The DNA for the CDR3 is TGTGCCAGCAGCCTGGACGGAGTGAACACTGAAGCTTTCTTT.

There are a few counts of this clonotype. The chain joins TRBV6-1 to TRBJ2-5; 8 positions match TRBD2. CDR1 is MNHNS, CDR2 SASEGT, per germline. V lost 7 bases and J lost 5; bases outside the gene matches: 12. The CDR3 is 15 residues long. CDR3 sequence reads: CASNTPGLAWETQYF. CDR3 DNA: TGTGCCAGCAACACACCCGGACTAGCCTGGGAGACCCAGTACTTC.

This clonotype showed up just once. The chain combines TRBV6-4 with TRBJ1-6; the match to TRBD1 covers 7 bases. Trimming cost V 4 bases and J 13 bases; bases outside gene matches: 10. Germline CDR1 MRHNA, CDR2 SNTAGT. This CDR3 is built from 14 residues. CDR3 bases: TGTGCCAGCAGTGCCTCGGCACAGGGGTGGCCCCTCCACTTT. This gives the protein CASSASAQGWPLHF.

The V gene is TRBV7-2, the J gene TRBJ2-7, with a weak D call TRBD1 (5 bases). Germline V gene data show CDR1 as SGHTA and CDR2 as FQGNSA. V was pared by 5 bases and J by 3 bases, with 14 bases between. The CDR3 covers 14 residues. CDR3 coding DNA: TGTGCCAGCAGCCGTGGGGCGGAATACTACGAGCAGTACTTC. This encodes CASSRGAEYYEQYF.

This clonotype came up a few times. The chain joins TRBV6-2 or TRBV6-3 to TRBJ2-7, with D possibly TRBD2 on 5 matching bases. Trimming shortened V by 2 bases and J by 4 bases, and 18 bases separated the two germline ends. The CDR3 runs 16 residues. The germline gives CDR1 MNHEY, CDR2 SVGEGT. CDR3 residues: CASSYPLPGNGYEQYF. The CDR3 DNA is TGTGCCAGCAGTTACCCGCTGCCGGGGAACGGGTACGAGCAGTACTTC.

Remarks on this clonotype: One base away lies a much larger clone, so this may be a sequencing read error. The chain recombines TRBV24-1 with TRBJ1-2, with D unresolved. The CDR3 has 14 residues. Looked up from germline, CDR1 is KGHDR and CDR2 is SFDVKD. The CDR3 sequence is CATSDWTENYGYPF. CDR3 sequence (DNA): TGTGCCACCAGTGACTGGACGGAAAACTATGGCTACCCCTTC.

This clonotype was observed a handful of times. V usage is TRBV4-2 and J usage is TRBJ2-1; 11 bases fit TRBD2. From germline, CDR1 is LGHNA and CDR2 YNFKEQ. V shed 0 bases, J shed 4 bases, and the junction held 8 bases outside the gene matches. This CDR3 contains 18 residues. In DNA, the CDR3 is TGTGCCAGCAGCCAAGACCTGGCGGGACTAGCGGTATACAATGAGCAGTTCTTC. Amino acids: CASSQDLAGLAVYNEQFF.

This clonotype has ten or more counts. The V call is TRBV20-1, the J call TRBJ2-4; TRBD2 might be the D (6 bases). The CDR3 is 16 amino acids. V was clipped by 3 bases and J by 0 bases, with 15 bases between them. Germline V gene sequence: CDR1 DFQATT, CDR2 SNEGSKA (reference sequence). CDR3 coding DNA: TGCAGTGCTAGCCCTGCGGGGACTCTAGCCAAAAACATTCAGTACTTC. As protein: CSASPAGTLAKNIQYF.